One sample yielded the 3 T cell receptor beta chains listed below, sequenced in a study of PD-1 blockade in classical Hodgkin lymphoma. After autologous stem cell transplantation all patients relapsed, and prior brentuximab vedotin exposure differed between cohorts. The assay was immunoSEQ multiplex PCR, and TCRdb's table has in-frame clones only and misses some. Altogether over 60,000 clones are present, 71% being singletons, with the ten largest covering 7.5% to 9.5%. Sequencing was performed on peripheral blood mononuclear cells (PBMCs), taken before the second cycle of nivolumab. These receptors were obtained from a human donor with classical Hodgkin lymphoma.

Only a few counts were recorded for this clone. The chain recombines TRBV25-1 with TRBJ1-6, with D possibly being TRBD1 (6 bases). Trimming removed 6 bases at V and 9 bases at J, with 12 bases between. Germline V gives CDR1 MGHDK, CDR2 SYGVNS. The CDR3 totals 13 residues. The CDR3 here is CASSPGAGSPLHF. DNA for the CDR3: TGTGCCAGCAGCCCGGGGGCAGGTTCACCCCTCCACTTT.

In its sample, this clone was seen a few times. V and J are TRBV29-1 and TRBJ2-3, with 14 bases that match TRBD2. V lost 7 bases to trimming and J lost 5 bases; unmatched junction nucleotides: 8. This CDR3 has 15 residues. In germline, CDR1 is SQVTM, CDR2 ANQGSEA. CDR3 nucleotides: TGCAGCGCTAGGACTAGCGGGGGGCCAGGAGATACGCAGTATTTT. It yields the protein CSARTSGGPGDTQYF.

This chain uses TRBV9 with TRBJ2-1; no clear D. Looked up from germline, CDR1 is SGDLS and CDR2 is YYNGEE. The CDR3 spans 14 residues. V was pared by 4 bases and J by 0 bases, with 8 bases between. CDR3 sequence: CASSPRSSYNEQFF. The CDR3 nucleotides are TGTGCCAGCAGCCCCAGGAGCTCCTACAATGAGCAGTTCTTC.